The 19 T cell receptor beta chains below all came from one sample that was sequenced in a study of blood T cell repertoires in COVID-19. The table came from immunoSEQ multiplex PCR; TCRdb's copy has only in-frame clones and leaves some out. The data contain roughly 100,000 clones, less than 80% of them singletons. The material sequenced was peripheral blood. These receptors all come from an elderly man with COVID-19, enrolled during active disease.

The chain carries TRBV19 and TRBJ1-5; TRBD1 agrees at 9 bases. After removal of 8 bases from V and 3 bases from J, the junction contained 8 bases not matched to a gene. The CDR3 is 15 amino acids. Germline assignment: CDR1 LNHDA and CDR2 SQIVND (reference sequence). The CDR3 nucleotides are TGTGCCAGTTCCGGGACAGGGCCGATCAATCAGCCCCAGCATTTT. Its translation is CASSGTGPINQPQHF.

This clone was seen a single time. V gene TRBV19 combines with J gene TRBJ2-3; TRBD2 agrees at 9 bases. Unmatched junction bases numbered 8, after V lost 6 bases and J lost 4 bases. This CDR3 has 15 amino acids. Germline-derived CDR1 and CDR2 are LNHDA and SQIVND (reference sequence). The CDR3 region is CASSPVAGASDTQYF. CDR3 nucleotides: TGTGCCAGTAGCCCAGTAGCGGGAGCGTCAGATACGCAGTATTTT.

This clone was seen a handful of times. V gene TRBV21-1 combines with J gene TRBJ1-2; the D segment call TRBD1 is taken from the table without a DNA check. TRBV21-1 is deemed a pseudogene. This CDR3 has 15 amino acids. CDR3: CASSGLRQGNYGYTF. DNA for the CDR3: TGTGCCAGCAGCGGCCTCCGACAGGGCAACTATGGCTACACCTTC.

There are a few counts of this clone. The chain has TRBV24-1 and TRBJ2-5; D is possibly TRBD2 (7 bases). The CDR3 has 16 residues. The V end was cut by 5 bases, the J end by 0 bases, with 15 bases between. In germline, CDR1 is KGHDR, CDR2 SFDVKD. The CDR3: CATSGAGAGHQETQYF. The CDR3 DNA is TGTGCCACCAGTGGTGCGGGGGCGGGGCACCAAGAGACCCAGTACTTC.

The gene calls are TRBV3-1 (or the pseudogene TRBV3-2) and TRBJ2-1; the match to TRBD1 covers 9 bases. Trimming at V came to 6 bases and at J to 6 bases, leaving 6 bases not matched to a gene. CDR1 is LGHDT, CDR2 YNNKEL, per germline (reference sequence). CDR3 length equals 14 residues. CDR3 nucleotide sequence: TGTGCCAGCAGTGCCGGGACAGGGTCCAATGAGCAGTTCTTC. The encoded protein is CASSAGTGSNEQFF.

The J gene is TRBJ2-1, the V gene TRBV4-1; possibly TRBD2 for D (7 bases). CDR1 MGHRA and CDR2 YSYEKL come from the germline V gene. This CDR3 is 16 amino acids long. V was trimmed by 1 base and J by 5 bases, leaving 15 bases between them. Here the CDR3 reads CASSQGGGTTHNEQFF. The CDR3 nucleotides read TGCGCCAGCAGCCAAGGAGGGGGGACTACACACAATGAGCAGTTCTTC.

This sequence joins TRBV5-6 and TRBJ2-7; 7 nucleotides match TRBD1. There are 13 residues in the CDR3. V dropped 3 bases and J dropped 2; count of bases not matched to a gene: 2. The germline V gene encodes CDR1 SGHDT and CDR2 YYEEEE. CDR3 sequence reads: CASSWGTAYEQYF. CDR3 in DNA: TGTGCCAGCAGCTGGGGGACAGCCTACGAGCAGTACTTC.

The CDR3 protein is CASSVYLTYYEQYF. The DNA for the CDR3 is TGTGCCAGCAGTGTGTACCTGACTTACTACGAGCAGTACTTC. The chain carries TRBV28 and TRBJ2-7; D is unclear. CDR3 length equals 14 residues. CDR1 and CDR2 from the germline V gene are MDHEN and SYDVKM. The ends were cut back, 5 bases at V and 3 bases at J, with 14 bases in the middle. The variable domain in full, completed from reference TRBV28 and TRBJ2-7, reads DVKVTQSSRYLVKRTGEKVFLECVQDMDHENMFWYRQDPGLGLRLIYFSYDVKMKEKGDIPEGYSVSREKKERFSLILESASTNQTSMYLCASSVYLTYYEQYFGPGTRLTVT.

The chain links TRBV7-2 to TRBJ2-3; 8 bases are shared with TRBD2. Trimming removed 5 bases from V and 2 bases from J; junction bases left unmatched: 6. The CDR3 covers 15 residues. Germline CDR1 SGHTA, CDR2 FQGNSA. In nucleotides, the CDR3 is TGTGCCAGCAGCCCTTCTAGCGGGCCCACAGATACGCAGTATTTT. It codes for CASSPSSGPTDTQYF.

The chain couples TRBV27 to TRBJ2-2, with TRBD1 as a possible D gene (5 bases). Between the trimmed V and J ends, which lost 4 bases and 8 bases, there was a span of 11 bases. CDR1 is MNHEY and CDR2 is SMNVEV in the germline V gene (reference sequence). This CDR3 has 13 residues. The CDR3 coding sequence is TGTGCCAGCAGTTCGAGGTCAGGGGGGGAGCTGTTTTTT. It is translated as CASSSRSGGELFF.

This clone showed up just a few times. V gene TRBV24-1 combines with J gene TRBJ2-2; TRBD2 matches at 8 bases. Germline assignment: CDR1 KGHDR and CDR2 SFDVKD. The CDR3 spans 14 residues. V shed 12 bases and J 7 bases; nucleotides not matched to a gene: 12. CDR3 in DNA: TGTGCCTCCCAGCAAGCGGGAGTGGACGGGGAGCTGTTTTTT. Protein sequence: CASQQAGVDGELFF.

V is TRBV28 and J is TRBJ2-2; TRBD2 might be the D (5 bases). Trimming removed 6 bases at V and 1 base at J, with 9 bases between. CDR3 length: 14 amino acids. The germline gives CDR1 MDHEN, CDR2 SYDVKM. The CDR3 coding sequence is TGTGCCAGCAGGGGCGGGCAGAACACCGGGGAGCTGTTTTTT. Its translation is CASRGGQNTGELFF. Using reference TRBV28 and TRBJ2-2 for the parts outside the CDR3, the full variable domain is DVKVTQSSRYLVKRTGEKVFLECVQDMDHENMFWYRQDPGLGLRLIYFSYDVKMKEKGDIPEGYSVSREKKERFSLILESASTNQTSMYLCASRGGQNTGELFFGEGSRLTVL.

The rearrangement joins TRBV4-3 to TRBJ1-4; D is perhaps TRBD1 (5 bases). Germline-derived CDR1 and CDR2 are LGHNA and YSLEER. This CDR3 is 18 amino acids long. Trimming removed 0 bases at V and 5 bases at J, with 19 bases between. This CDR3 reads CASSQDRGSSSWNEKLFF. CDR3 DNA sequence: TGCGCCAGCAGCCAAGATCGGGGGAGTAGTTCATGGAATGAAAAACTGTTTTTT.

This chain uses TRBV3-1 (or the pseudogene TRBV3-2) with TRBJ2-3, with TRBD2 identical over 14 bases. The CDR3 has 16 amino acids. V dropped 4 bases and J dropped 5; count of bases not matched to a gene: 5. Per the germline V gene, CDR1 is LGHDT and CDR2 is YNNKEL (reference sequence). CDR3 bases: TGTGCCAGCAGCCTTGGACTAGCGGGAGGAGGAGATACGCAGTATTTT. Translating gives CASSLGLAGGGDTQYF.

The rearrangement links TRBV2 to TRBJ2-2; 7 bases are shared with TRBD2. There are 15 residues in the CDR3. CDR1 SNHLY and CDR2 FYNNEI come from the germline V gene. The J segment lost 6 bases and the V segment lost 2 bases, leaving 6 bases of the junction unmatched. The CDR3 nucleotides are TGTGCCAGCAGTGAAAACGGGAGGTCGGCCGGGGAGCTGTTTTTT. It codes for CASSENGRSAGELFF.

For the CDR3, the DNA is TGTGCCAGCAGCAGGACACAGGGGCAGCCCCAGCATTTT. Translation gives CASSRTQGQPQHF. J is TRBJ1-5 and V is TRBV6-2 or TRBV6-3; TRBD1 matches at 7 bases. Trimming at V came to 6 bases and at J to 7 bases, leaving 6 bases not matched to a gene. Germline CDR1 is MNHEY and CDR2 is SVGEGT. The CDR3 has 13 amino acids.

This clone was counted a few times. The gene calls are TRBV6-4 and TRBJ1-5; possible D gene TRBD1, 6 bases. V was pared by 2 bases and J by 6 bases, with 20 bases between. Germline values: CDR1 MRHNA, CDR2 SNTAGT. The length of the CDR3 is 17 residues. CDR3 in amino acids: CASSDRPGGSAAQPQHF. The CDR3 DNA reads TGTGCCAGCAGTGACCGCCCGGGGGGCTCAGCGGCTCAGCCCCAGCATTTT.

The chain joins TRBV6-5 to TRBJ2-3, with D possibly matching TRBD1 (6 bases). Germline V gene sequence: CDR1 MNHEY, CDR2 SVGAGI. There are 15 residues in the CDR3. The V end was cut by 7 bases, the J end by 2 bases, with 16 bases between. The CDR3 here is CASTTEGHYTDTQYF. CDR3 bases: TGTGCCAGCACTACCGAGGGACATTACACAGATACGCAGTATTTT.

The genes are TRBV20-1 and TRBJ1-1; D not resolved. The germline gives CDR1 DFQATT, CDR2 SNEGSKA (reference sequence). The CDR3 is 9 amino acids. The V end lost 5 bases, the J end lost 5 bases, and 3 bases lay between the germline ends. CDR3 loop: CSARTEAFF. In DNA form, the CDR3 reads TGCAGTGCTCGTACTGAAGCTTTCTTT.